This T cell receptor beta chain derives from a study of cytomegalovirus exposure and HLA in healthy donors. Broader study findings: A later analysis reported that several of the most significant clusters appeared to be linked to common viral pathogens, among them Epstein-Barr virus. Presence/absence comparisons presumed near-even sequencing depth among donors. Confirmation in vitro established that a few CMV-associated chains were specific for CMV antigens.

As for this clone: As yet, its antigen is unknown.

The study ran its PCR with 60 Vbeta and 13 Jbeta primers. Here immunoSEQ multiplex PCR was the method, and the copy in TCRdb shows in-frame clones only, minus some. In total, the table holds around 130,000 clones. The V gene lost 6 bases and the J gene lost 0 bases, with 18 bases spanning the gap. This CDR3 is built from 17 residues. Germline V lookup: CDR1 MDHEN, CDR2 SYDVKM. Sequenced: PBMCs. This clonotype was obtained from a woman in her thirties or forties in good health and CMV-seronegative. The chain recombines TRBV28 with TRBJ2-1, with a weak D call TRBD2 (5 bases). The DNA of the CDR3 is TGTGCCAGCAGCGGGGTCAACTCGCGATTCTCCTACAATGAGCAGTTCTTC. Its translation is CASSGVNSRFSYNEQFF.